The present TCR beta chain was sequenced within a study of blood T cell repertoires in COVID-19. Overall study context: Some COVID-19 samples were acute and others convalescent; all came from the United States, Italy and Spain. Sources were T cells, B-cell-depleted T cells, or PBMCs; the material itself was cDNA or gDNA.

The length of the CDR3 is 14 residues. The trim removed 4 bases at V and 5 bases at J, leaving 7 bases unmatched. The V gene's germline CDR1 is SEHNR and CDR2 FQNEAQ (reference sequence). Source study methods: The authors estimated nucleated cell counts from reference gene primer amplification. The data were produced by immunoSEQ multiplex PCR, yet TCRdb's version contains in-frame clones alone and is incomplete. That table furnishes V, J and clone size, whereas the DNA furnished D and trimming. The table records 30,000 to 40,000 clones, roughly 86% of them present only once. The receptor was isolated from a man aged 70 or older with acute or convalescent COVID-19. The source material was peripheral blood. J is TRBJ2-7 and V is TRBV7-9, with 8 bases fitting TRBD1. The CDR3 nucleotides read TGTGCCAGCAGCTCCCTGGACAGGGACAACGAGCAGTACTTC. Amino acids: CASSSLDRDNEQYF.